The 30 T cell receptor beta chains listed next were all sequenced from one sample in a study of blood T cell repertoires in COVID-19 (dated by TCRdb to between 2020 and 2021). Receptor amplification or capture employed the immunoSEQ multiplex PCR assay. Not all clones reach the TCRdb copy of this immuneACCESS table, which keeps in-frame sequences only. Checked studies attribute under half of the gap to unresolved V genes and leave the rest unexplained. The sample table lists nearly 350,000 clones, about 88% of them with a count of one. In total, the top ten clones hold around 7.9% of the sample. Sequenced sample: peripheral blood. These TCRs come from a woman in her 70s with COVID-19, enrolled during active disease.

The CDR3 coding sequence is TGTGCCAGCAGCAAATTAGGTCGGCAGGAAATCCACGAGCAGTACTTC. It is translated as CASSKLGRQEIHEQYF. The chain carries TRBV21-1 and TRBJ2-7; TRBD1, the D gene given by the table, was not confirmed from the DNA. TRBV21-1 has pseudogene status. This CDR3 comprises 16 residues.

The CDR3 here is CAWNLRQGSYEQYF. The DNA for the CDR3 is TGTGCCTGGAACCTAAGACAGGGATCCTACGAGCAGTACTTC. The J gene is TRBJ2-7, the V gene TRBV30; TRBD1 aligns across 7 bases. The V and J ends lost 4 bases and 1 base, in that order; junction bases with no gene match: 7. This CDR3 has 14 residues. Germline lookup yields CDR1 GTSNPN and CDR2 SVGIG (reference sequence).

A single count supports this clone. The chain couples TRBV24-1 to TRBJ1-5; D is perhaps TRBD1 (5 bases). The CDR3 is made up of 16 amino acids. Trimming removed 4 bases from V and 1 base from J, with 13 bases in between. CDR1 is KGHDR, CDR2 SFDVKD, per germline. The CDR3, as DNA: TGTGCCACCAGTGACCGCCGCAAGGGGAGCAATCAGCCCCAGCATTTT. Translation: CATSDRRKGSNQPQHF.

Here the CDR3 DNA reads TGTGCCAGTAGTACTTTCACAGGGGGCGCAGGGGTGACCGGGGAGCTGTTTTTT. Translated, it gives CASSTFTGGAGVTGELFF. The gene calls are TRBV19 and TRBJ2-2, with 9 bases fitting TRBD1. The ends lost 4 bases at V and 5 bases at J; junction bases unmatched: 14. Germline CDR1 is LNHDA and CDR2 is SQIVND (reference sequence). The CDR3 runs to 18 residues.

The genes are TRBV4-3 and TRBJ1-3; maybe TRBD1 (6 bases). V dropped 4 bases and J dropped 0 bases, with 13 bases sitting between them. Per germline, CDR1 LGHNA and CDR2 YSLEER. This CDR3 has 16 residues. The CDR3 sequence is CASSRRQVISGNTIYF. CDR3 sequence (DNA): TGCGCCAGCAGCCGGAGACAGGTGATCTCTGGAAACACCATATATTTT.

The CDR3 DNA sequence: TGTGCCAGCAGCTCCCCCCCCGGATCGGGGGGACGCTTGCGCGAAAAACTGTTTTTT. Translating it yields CASSSPPGSGGRLREKLFF. The V and J genes are TRBV7-9 and TRBJ1-4; D may be TRBD1 (5 bases). The CDR3 has 19 amino acids. CDR1 and CDR2 (germline): SEHNR, FQNEAQ (reference sequence). Trimming stripped 4 bases from V and 8 bases from J, with 29 bases between.

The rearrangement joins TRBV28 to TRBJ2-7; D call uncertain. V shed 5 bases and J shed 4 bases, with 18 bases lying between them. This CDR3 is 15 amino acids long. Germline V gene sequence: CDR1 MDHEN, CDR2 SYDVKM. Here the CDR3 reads CASSPDMLLQYEQYF. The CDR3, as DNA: TGTGCCAGCAGTCCAGATATGCTCCTCCAGTACGAGCAGTACTTC.

The CDR3 DNA follows: TGTGCCACCAGTTACCGGGACAGGACCACAGATACGCAGTATTTT. Translation: CATSYRDRTTDTQYF. The chain employs TRBV24-1 and TRBJ2-3, with 8 bases aligning to TRBD1. V gave up 6 bases and J gave up 2 bases; unmatched junction bases: 6. Germline V CDR1 and CDR2: KGHDR, SFDVKD. CDR3 size: 15 residues.

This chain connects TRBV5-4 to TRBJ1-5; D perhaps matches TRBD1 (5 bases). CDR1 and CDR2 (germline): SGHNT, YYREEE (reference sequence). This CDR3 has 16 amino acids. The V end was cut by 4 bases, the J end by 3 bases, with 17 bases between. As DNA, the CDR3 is TGTGCCAGCAGCACGCTGGGGGGGACGTTCAATCAGCCCCAGCATTTT. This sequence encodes CASSTLGGTFNQPQHF. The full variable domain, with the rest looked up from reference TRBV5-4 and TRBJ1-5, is ETGVTQSPTHLIKTRGQQVTLRCSSQSGHNTVSWYQQALGQGPQFIFQYYREEENGRGNFPPRFSGLQFPNYSSELNVNALELDDSALYLCASSTLGGTFNQPQHFGDGTRLSIL.

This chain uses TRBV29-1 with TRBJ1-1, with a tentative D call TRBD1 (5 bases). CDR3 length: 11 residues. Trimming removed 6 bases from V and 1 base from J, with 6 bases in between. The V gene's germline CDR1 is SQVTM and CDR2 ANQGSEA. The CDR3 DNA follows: TGCAGCGTCGGACAGAACACTGAAGCTTTCTTT. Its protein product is CSVGQNTEAFF.

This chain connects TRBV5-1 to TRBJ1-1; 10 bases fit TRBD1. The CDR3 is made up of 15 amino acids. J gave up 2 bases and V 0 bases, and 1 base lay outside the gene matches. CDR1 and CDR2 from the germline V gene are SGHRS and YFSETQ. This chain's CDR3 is CASSLGTGGNTEAFF. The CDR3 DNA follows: TGCGCCAGCAGCTTGGGGACAGGGGGTAACACTGAAGCTTTCTTT.

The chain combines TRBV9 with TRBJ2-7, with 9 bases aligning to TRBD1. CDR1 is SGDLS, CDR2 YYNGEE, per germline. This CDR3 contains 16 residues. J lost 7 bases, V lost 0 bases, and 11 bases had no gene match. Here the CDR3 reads CASSVGIGQGLEEQYF. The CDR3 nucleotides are TGTGCCAGCAGCGTAGGCATAGGACAGGGGCTGGAGGAGCAGTACTTC.

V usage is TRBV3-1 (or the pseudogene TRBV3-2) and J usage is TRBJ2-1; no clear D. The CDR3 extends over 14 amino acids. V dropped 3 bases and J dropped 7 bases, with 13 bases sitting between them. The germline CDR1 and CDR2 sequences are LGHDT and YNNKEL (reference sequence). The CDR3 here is CASSQTTYRNEQFF. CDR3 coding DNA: TGTGCCAGCAGCCAGACGACTTATCGGAATGAGCAGTTCTTC.

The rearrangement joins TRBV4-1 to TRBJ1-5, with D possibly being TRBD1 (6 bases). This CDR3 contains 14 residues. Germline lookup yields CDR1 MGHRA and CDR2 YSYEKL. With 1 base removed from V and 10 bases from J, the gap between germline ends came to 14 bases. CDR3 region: CASSQVGQKDPQHF. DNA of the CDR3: TGCGCCAGCAGCCAAGTTGGACAGAAAGATCCCCAGCATTTT.

The CDR3 bases are TGTGCCAGCAGTTTTAGTGCGGCGACCGAAGCTTTCTTT. Translated, it gives CASSFSAATEAFF. The chain couples TRBV12-3 or TRBV12-4 to TRBJ1-1, with no clear D. The CDR3 spans 13 residues. Trimming stripped 3 bases from V and 8 bases from J, with 13 bases between.

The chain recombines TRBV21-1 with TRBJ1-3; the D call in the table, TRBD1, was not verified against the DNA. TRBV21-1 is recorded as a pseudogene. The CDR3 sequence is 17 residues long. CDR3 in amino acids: CASSKEADRGLGNTIYF. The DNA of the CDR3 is TGTGCCAGCAGCAAAGAAGCAGACAGGGGGCTTGGAAACACCATATATTTT.

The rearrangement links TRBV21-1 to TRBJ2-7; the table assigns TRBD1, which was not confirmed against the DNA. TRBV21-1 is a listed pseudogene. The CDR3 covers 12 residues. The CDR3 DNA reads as TGTGCCAGCAGCGAAATACACTACGAGCAGTACTTC. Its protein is CASSEIHYEQYF.

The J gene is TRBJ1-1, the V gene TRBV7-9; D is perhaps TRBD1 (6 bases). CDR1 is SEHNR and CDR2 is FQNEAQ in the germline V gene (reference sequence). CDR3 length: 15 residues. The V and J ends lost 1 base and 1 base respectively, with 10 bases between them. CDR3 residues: CASSLDPQGNTEAFF. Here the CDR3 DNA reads TGTGCCAGCAGCTTAGATCCACAGGGGAACACTGAAGCTTTCTTT.

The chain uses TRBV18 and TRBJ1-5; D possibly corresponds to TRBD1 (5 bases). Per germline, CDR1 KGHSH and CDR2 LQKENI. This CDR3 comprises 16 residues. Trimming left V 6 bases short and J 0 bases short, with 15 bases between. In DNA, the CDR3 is TGTGCCAGCTCTAGGCAGGGCGCGGATAGCAATCAGCCCCAGCATTTT. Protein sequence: CASSRQGADSNQPQHF. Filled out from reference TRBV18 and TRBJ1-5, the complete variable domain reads NAGVMQNPRHLVRRRGQEARLRCSPMKGHSHVYWYRQLPEEGLKFMVYLQKENIIDESGMPKERFSAEFPKEGPSILRIQQVVRGDSAAYFCASSRQGADSNQPQHFGDGTRLSIL.

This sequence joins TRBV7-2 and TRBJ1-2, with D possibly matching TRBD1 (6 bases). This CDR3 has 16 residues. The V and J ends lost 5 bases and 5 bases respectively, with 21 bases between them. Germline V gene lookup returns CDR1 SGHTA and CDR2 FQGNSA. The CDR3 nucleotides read TGTGCCAGCAGCCTTTGGACAAAAGGGCAGGGGTATGGCTACACCTTC. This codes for CASSLWTKGQGYGYTF.

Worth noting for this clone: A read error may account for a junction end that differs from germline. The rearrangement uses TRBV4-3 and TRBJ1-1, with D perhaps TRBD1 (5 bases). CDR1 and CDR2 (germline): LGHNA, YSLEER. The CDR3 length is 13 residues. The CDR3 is CASSQAQGTEAFF. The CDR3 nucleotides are TGCGCCAGCAGCCAGGCTCAGGGAACTGAGGCTTTCTTT.

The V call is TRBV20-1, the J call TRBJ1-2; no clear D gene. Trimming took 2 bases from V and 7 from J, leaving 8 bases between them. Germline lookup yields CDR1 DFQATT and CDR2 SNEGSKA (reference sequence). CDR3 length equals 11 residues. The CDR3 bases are TGCAGTGCTAGAACTTACAGTGGCTACACCTTC. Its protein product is CSARTYSGYTF.

The CDR3 protein is CASTADRGSTFF. The CDR3 DNA sequence: TGTGCCAGCACCGCCGACAGGGGTTCGACTTTCTTT. The V call is TRBV12-3 or TRBV12-4, the J call TRBJ1-1; 8 bases are a match to TRBD1. V lost 7 bases to trimming and J lost 12 bases; unmatched junction nucleotides: 10. The CDR3 runs to 12 residues.

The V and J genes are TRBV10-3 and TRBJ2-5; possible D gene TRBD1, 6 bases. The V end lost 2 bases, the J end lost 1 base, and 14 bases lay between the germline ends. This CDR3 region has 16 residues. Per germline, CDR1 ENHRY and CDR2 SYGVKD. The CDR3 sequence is CAISEVEKGGQETQYF. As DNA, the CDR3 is TGTGCCATCAGTGAGGTTGAAAAAGGGGGCCAAGAGACCCAGTACTTC.

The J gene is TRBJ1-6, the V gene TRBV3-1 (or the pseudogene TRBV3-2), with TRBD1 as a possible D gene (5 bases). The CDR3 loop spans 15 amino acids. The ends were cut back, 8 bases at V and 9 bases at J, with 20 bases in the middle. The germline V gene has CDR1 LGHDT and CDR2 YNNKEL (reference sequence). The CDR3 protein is CASPPMGREGSPLHF. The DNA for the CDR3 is TGTGCCAGCCCCCCGATGGGCAGGGAAGGTTCACCCCTCCACTTT.

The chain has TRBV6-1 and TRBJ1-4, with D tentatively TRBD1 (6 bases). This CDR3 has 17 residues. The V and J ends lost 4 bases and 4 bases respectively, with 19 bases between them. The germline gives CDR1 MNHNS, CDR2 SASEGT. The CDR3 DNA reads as TGTGCCAGCAGTGTCCGGGACACCACCTACCTTAATGAAAAACTGTTTTTT. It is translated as CASSVRDTTYLNEKLFF.

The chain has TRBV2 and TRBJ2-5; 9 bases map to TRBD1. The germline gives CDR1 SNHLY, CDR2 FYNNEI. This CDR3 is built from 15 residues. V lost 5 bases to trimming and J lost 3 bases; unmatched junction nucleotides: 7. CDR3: CASSKTGGAEETQYF. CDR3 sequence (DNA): TGTGCCAGCAGTAAAACAGGGGGCGCAGAAGAGACCCAGTACTTC.

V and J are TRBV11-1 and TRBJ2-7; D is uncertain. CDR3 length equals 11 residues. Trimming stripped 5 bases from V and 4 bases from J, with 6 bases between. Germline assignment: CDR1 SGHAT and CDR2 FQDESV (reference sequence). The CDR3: CASSPAYEQYF. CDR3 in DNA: TGTGCCAGCAGCCCCGCGTACGAGCAGTACTTC. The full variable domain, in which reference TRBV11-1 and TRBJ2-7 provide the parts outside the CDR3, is EAEVAQSPRYKITEKSQAVAFWCDPISGHATLYWYRQILGQGPELLVQFQDESVVDDSQLPKDRFSAERLKGVDSTLKIQPAELGDSAMYLCASSPAYEQYFGPGTRLTVT.

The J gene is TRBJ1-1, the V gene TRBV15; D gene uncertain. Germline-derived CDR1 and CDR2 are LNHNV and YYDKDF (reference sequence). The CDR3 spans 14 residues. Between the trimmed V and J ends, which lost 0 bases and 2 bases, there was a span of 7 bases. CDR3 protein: CATSREITNTEAFF. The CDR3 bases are TGTGCCACCAGCAGAGAGATAACTAACACTGAAGCTTTCTTT.

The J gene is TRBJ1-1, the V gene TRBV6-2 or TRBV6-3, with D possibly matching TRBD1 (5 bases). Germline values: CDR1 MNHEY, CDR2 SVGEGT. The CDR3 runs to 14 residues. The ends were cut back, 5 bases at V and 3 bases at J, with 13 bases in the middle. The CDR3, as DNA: TGTGCCAGCAGTAGATATACGGGGGACACTGAAGCTTTCTTT. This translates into CASSRYTGDTEAFF.